This T cell receptor beta chain was documented in a study of spatial heterogeneity in lung cancer. Overall study context: In cases with available follow-up PBMC samples, these were sequenced at a median of roughly 24 months after resection. TCR and UMI combinations that were unique each appeared, on average, more than ten times in raw reads. Whole-study results and caveats: The appearance of ubiquitous expanded tumor TCRs in blood was greater at resection than follow-up.

Germline lookup yields CDR1 MNHEY and CDR2 SVGEGT. The CDR3 runs 15 residues. The J segment lost 8 bases and the V segment lost 7 bases, leaving 14 bases of the junction unmatched. TCRdb reprocessed the 5' RACE reads via MiXCR and lists one record per CDR3 protein. The table has roughly 17,000 distinct CDR3 sequences, approximately 11% seen once. The time point is: blood at routine non-recurrence follow-up after resection. In this sample, this clonotype turned up many times. Antigen unknown. Sequenced here: PBMCs, sampled at follow-up. This clonotype was sampled from a female donor with early-stage non-small cell lung cancer. This chain connects TRBV6-2 or TRBV6-3 to TRBJ1-1, with 9 bases lining up with TRBD1. The CDR3 DNA sequence: TGTGCCAGCAAGGACGAAGGACAGGGGAGGTTGGAAGCTTTCTTT. Translating gives CASKDEGQGRLEAFF.